This TCR beta chain was sequenced during a study of T cell changes during pregnancy in multiple sclerosis. In germline, CDR1 is MDHEN, CDR2 SYDVKM. Trimming shortened V by 7 bases and J by 3 bases, and 6 bases separated the two germline ends. This CDR3 spans 12 amino acids. Produced via immunoSEQ multiplex PCR; TCRdb's table is partial and in-frame only. The sample has fewer than 70,000 clones; about nine tenths are singletons. The clonotype originates from a female donor in good health, enrolled as a control in a pregnancy study. The chain has TRBV28 and TRBJ2-2; a weak D match, TRBD2 (6 bases). Specimen: peripheral blood, collected in the second trimester of pregnancy. CDR3 sequence: CASTSDTGELFF. The CDR3 DNA reads TGTGCCAGCACTAGCGACACCGGGGAGCTGTTTTTT. Full variable domain (rest looked up from reference TRBV28 and TRBJ2-2): DVKVTQSSRYLVKRTGEKVFLECVQDMDHENMFWYRQDPGLGLRLIYFSYDVKMKEKGDIPEGYSVSREKKERFSLILESASTNQTSMYLCASTSDTGELFFGEGSRLTVL.